This is a list of T cell receptor beta chains from one sample in a study of T cell repertoires and leukemia-associated antigens. TCRdb ran MiXCR on the 5' RACE reads and lists one entry per CDR3 protein. The sample has roughly 12,000 distinct CDR3 sequences; approximately 39% are singletons. No antigens are known for them. The sequenced material came from CD3+ T cells sorted from blood and cultured. These receptors were collected from a female donor in good health. Each CDR3 is given with its conserved first and last residue. A D gene is named only where the DNA matches it firmly. The listing skips clone size in some rows; elsewhere it reads once, few, many or a size class.

>TRBV7-6|medium-sized|TRBJ2-5|TRBD2|14
CASSHRLAGETQYF
TGTGCCAGCAGCCACCGACTAGCGGGAGAGACCCAGTACTTC
>TRBV4-1|.|TRBJ1-1|TRBD1|14
CASSQTGGYTEAFF
TGCGCCAGCAGCCAGACAGGGGGGTACACTGAAGCTTTCTTT
>TRBV7-2|.|TRBJ2-1|.|15
CASSPGLDMYNEQFF
TGTGCCAGCAGCCCCGGTCTAGATATGTACAATGAGCAGTTCTTC
>TRBV28|many|TRBJ2-3|.|13
CASSLWSTDTQYF
TGTGCCAGCAGTTTATGGAGCACAGATACGCAGTATTTT
>TRBV19|many|TRBJ1-2|.|16
CASSIGTATKNYGYTF
TGTGCCAGTAGTATAGGGACGGCAACAAAGAACTATGGCTACACCTTC
>TRBV7-2|medium-sized|TRBJ2-7|.|18
CASSLVGRGLRLDYEQYF
TGTGCCAGCAGCTTAGTCGGGAGGGGGCTCAGGTTAGACTACGAGCAGTACTTC
>TRBV7-9|few|TRBJ2-7|.|14
CASSLSGFTYEQYF
TGTGCCAGCAGCTTAAGTGGGTTTACCTACGAGCAGTACTTC
>TRBV25-1|.|TRBJ2-5|.|16
CASSSSGTQKTETQYF
TGTGCCAGCAGTTCTTCCGGGACCCAAAAAACGGAGACCCAGTACTTC
>TRBV5-1|.|TRBJ2-1|TRBD2|15
CASSQGLADYNEQFF
TGCGCCAGCAGCCAGGGACTAGCGGACTACAATGAGCAGTTCTTC
>TRBV20-1|.|TRBJ2-3|.|12
CSASQPTDTQYF
TGCAGTGCTAGCCAACCCACAGATACGCAGTATTTT
>TRBV20-1|many|TRBJ1-5|TRBD1|15
CSATRQGASNQPQHF
TGCAGTGCGACTAGACAGGGGGCAAGCAATCAGCCCCAGCATTTT
>TRBV12-3/TRBV12-4|.|TRBJ1-2|TRBD1|14
CASSQRQGSGGYTF
TGTGCCAGCAGCCAAAGACAGGGGTCAGGGGGCTACACCTTC
>TRBV29-1|.|TRBJ1-1|.|14
CSVFVRVPNTEAFF
TGCAGCGTCTTCGTCAGGGTTCCGAACACTGAAGCTTTCTTT
>TRBV6-5|.|TRBJ2-7|TRBD1|15
CASSYEGTGADELYF
TGTGCCAGCAGTTACGAAGGCACAGGGGCGGACGAGCTGTACTTC
>TRBV12-3/TRBV12-4|.|TRBJ2-7|.|15
CASSSTTTGKYGQYF
TGCGCCAGCAGTTCTACAACTACCGGGAAATACGGGCAGTACTTC
>TRBV12-3/TRBV12-4|medium-sized|TRBJ2-2|.|14
CASSPGQSTGELFF
TGTGCCAGCAGTCCGGGACAATCCACCGGGGAGCTGTTTTTT
>TRBV5-4|.|TRBJ2-7|.|15
CASSRRAGYIGEQYF
TGTGCCAGCAGCCGACGGGCAGGATATATAGGAGAGCAGTACTTC
>TRBV6-5|few|TRBJ2-1|.|16
CASSYSTLAGNDEQFF
TGTGCCAGCAGTTACTCGACCCTAGCCGGCAACGATGAGCAGTTCTTC
>TRBV5-1|few|TRBJ2-5|TRBD1|15
CASSPGTGGKETQYF
TGCGCCAGCAGCCCGGGGACAGGGGGCAAGGAGACCCAGTACTTC
>TRBV4-3|.|TRBJ2-1|TRBD2|16
CASGQEGSGRADEQFF
TGCGCCAGCGGCCAAGAGGGGAGCGGGAGGGCGGATGAGCAGTTCTTC
>TRBV19|.|TRBJ2-7|TRBD1|15
CACSSWDSSMGEQYF
TGTGCCTGTAGTAGTTGGGACAGTTCGATGGGGGAGCAGTACTTC
>TRBV12-3/TRBV12-4|.|TRBJ2-7|.|13
CASSLATSYEQYF
TGTGCCAGCAGTTTAGCCACTTCCTACGAGCAGTACTTC
>TRBV29-1|.|TRBJ1-1|.|13
CSVSLRVGTEAFF
TGCAGCGTCTCATTGAGGGTCGGCACTGAAGCTTTCTTT
>TRBV3-1|once|TRBJ2-7|.|15
CASSRPSAATYEQYF
TGTGCCAGCAGTCGCCCGTCAGCGGCTACCTACGAGCAGTACTTC
>TRBV5-6|few|TRBJ2-7|TRBD1|14
CASSLETGTYEQYF
TGTGCCAGCAGCTTGGAGACAGGGACCTACGAGCAGTACTTC
>TRBV13|many|TRBJ2-3|.|13
CASSLMGTDTQYF
TGTGCCAGCAGCTTAATGGGGACAGATACGCAGTATTTT
>TRBV7-9|.|TRBJ1-1|.|13
CASSLSRWTEAFF
TGTGCCAGCAGCTTATCAAGGTGGACTGAAGCTTTCTTT
>TRBV5-1|.|TRBJ2-5|TRBD2|15
CASSLKGGRGETQYF
TGCGCCAGCAGCTTAAAAGGCGGGAGGGGCGAGACCCAGTACTTC
>TRBV9|.|TRBJ2-3|.|15
CTSSEHGAVTDTQYF
TGTACCAGCAGCGAGCATGGTGCAGTAACAGATACGCAGTATTTT
>TRBV5-1|.|TRBJ2-1|.|15
CASSLGAPEANEQFF
TGCGCCAGCAGCTTGGGAGCCCCAGAAGCTAACGAGCAGTTCTTC
>TRBV7-9|many|TRBJ2-7|.|12
CASSLATYEQYF
TGTGCCAGCAGCTTAGCGACTTACGAGCAGTACTTC
>TRBV4-3|medium-sized|TRBJ2-1|TRBD2|15
CASSPKREWYNEQFF
TGCGCCAGCAGCCCAAAGCGGGAATGGTACAATGAGCAGTTCTTC
>TRBV4-2|once|TRBJ2-6|TRBD1|20
CASSQPSKGQVLSGANVLTF
TGTGCCAGCAGCCAACCCTCTAAAGGACAGGTTCTCTCCGGGGCCAACGTCCTGACTTTC
>TRBV24-1|medium-sized|TRBJ2-2|.|15
CATSDLSTNTGELFF
TGTGCCACCAGTGATTTGTCAACGAACACCGGGGAGCTGTTTTTT
>TRBV5-1|.|TRBJ2-7|.|15
CASSLGQALSYEQYF
TGCGCCAGCAGCTTGGGACAGGCGCTCTCCTACGAGCAGTACTTC
>TRBV11-1|.|TRBJ2-1|TRBD2|15
CASSPGLAEYYEQFF
TGTGCCAGCAGCCCCGGTCTAGCGGAATACTATGAGCAGTTCTTC
>TRBV12-3/TRBV12-4|.|TRBJ2-1|.|12
CASSLGSNEQFF
TGTGCCAGCAGTTTAGGGTCCAATGAGCAGTTCTTC
>TRBV14|many|TRBJ2-3|.|13
CASSQSRTDTQYF
TGTGCCAGCAGCCAGTCGAGAACAGATACGCAGTATTTT
>TRBV11-2|many|TRBJ2-7|.|15
CASSLDSGAPYEQYF
TGTGCCAGCAGCTTAGATTCGGGCGCACCCTACGAGCAGTACTTC
>TRBV5-1|.|TRBJ2-7|.|14
CASSLTGEPYEQYF
TGCGCCAGCAGCTTGACAGGTGAACCCTACGAGCAGTACTTC
>TRBV5-1|once|TRBJ2-1|TRBD2|17
CASSSRLGTSGYNEQFF
TGTGCCAGCAGCTCGAGACTCGGGACTAGCGGTTACAATGAGCAGTTCTTC
>TRBV12-3/TRBV12-4|few|TRBJ2-7|.|15
CASSLRGAQPYEQYF
TGTGCCAGCAGTTTAAGGGGTGCCCAGCCTTACGAGCAGTACTTC
>TRBV7-6|.|TRBJ2-4|TRBD2|12
CASRQLAGDPYF
TGTGCCAGCAGACAACTAGCGGGAGATCCGTACTTC
>TRBV6-5|few|TRBJ2-2|TRBD1|16
CASSVGTGTNTGELFF
TGTGCCAGCAGTGTCGGGACAGGCACGAACACCGGGGAGCTGTTTTTT
>TRBV7-2|.|TRBJ2-2|TRBD2|19
CASSLMWTSGRAGTGELFF
TGTGCCAGCAGCTTAATGTGGACTAGCGGGAGGGCCGGGACCGGGGAGCTGTTTTTT
>TRBV4-2|few|TRBJ1-5|.|13
CASSQERDQPQHF
TGTGCCAGCAGCCAAGAAAGGGATCAGCCCCAGCATTTT
>TRBV7-9|few|TRBJ1-2|TRBD1|15
CASSFDPGQGYGYTF
TGTGCCAGCAGCTTCGATCCGGGACAGGGCTATGGCTACACCTTC
>TRBV7-8|.|TRBJ2-3|TRBD1|17
CASSLDHRGTSTDTQYF
TGTGCCAGCAGCTTAGATCACAGGGGAACTAGCACAGATACGCAGTATTTT
>TRBV7-9|many|TRBJ2-1|TRBD2|19
CASSSRRLAQNTSYNEQFF
TGTGCCAGCAGCTCTAGACGACTAGCCCAAAATACATCCTACAATGAGCAGTTCTTC
>TRBV7-6|.|TRBJ2-7|TRBD2|16
CASSLAQGGLPYEQYF
TGTGCCAGCAGCTTAGCGCAGGGAGGGCTTCCCTACGAGCAGTACTTC
>TRBV24-1|.|TRBJ2-1|.|15
CAISDFETPYNEQFF
TGCGCCATCAGTGATTTTGAGACTCCCTACAATGAGCAGTTCTTC
>TRBV3-1|.|TRBJ1-1|.|11
CASSQAPGVFF
TGTGCCAGCAGCCAAGCTCCCGGGGTTTTCTTT
>TRBV29-1|few|TRBJ2-3|.|14
CSVGPGPSTDTQYF
TGCAGCGTTGGGCCGGGCCCAAGCACAGATACGCAGTATTTT
>TRBV10-2|medium-sized|TRBJ2-3|.|11
CASKGGNTQYF
TGCGCCAGCAAGGGGGGGAATACGCAGTATTTT
>TRBV24-1|few|TRBJ2-1|.|11
CATSVGGEQFF
TGTGCCACCAGTGTGGGTGGTGAGCAGTTCTTC